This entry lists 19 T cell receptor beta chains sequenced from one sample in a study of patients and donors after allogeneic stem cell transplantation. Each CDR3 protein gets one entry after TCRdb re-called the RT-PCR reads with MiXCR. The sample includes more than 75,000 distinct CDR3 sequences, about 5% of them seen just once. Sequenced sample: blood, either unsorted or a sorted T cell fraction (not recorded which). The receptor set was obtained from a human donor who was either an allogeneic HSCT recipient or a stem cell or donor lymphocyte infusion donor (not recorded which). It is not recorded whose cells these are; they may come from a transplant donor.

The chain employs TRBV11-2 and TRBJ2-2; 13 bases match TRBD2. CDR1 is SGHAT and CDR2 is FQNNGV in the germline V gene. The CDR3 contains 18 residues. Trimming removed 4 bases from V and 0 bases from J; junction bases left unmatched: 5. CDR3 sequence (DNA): TGTGCCAGCAGCTCCGGGACTAGCGGGGTTGCGAACACCGGGGAGCTGTTTTTT. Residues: CASSSGTSGVANTGELFF.

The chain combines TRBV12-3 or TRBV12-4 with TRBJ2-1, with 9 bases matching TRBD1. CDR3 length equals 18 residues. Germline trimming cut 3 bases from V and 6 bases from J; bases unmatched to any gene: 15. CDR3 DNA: TGTGCCAGCAGTTTCCGGGACAGGGCCTTTCGAGCGTCCAATGAGCAGTTCTTC. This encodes CASSFRDRAFRASNEQFF.

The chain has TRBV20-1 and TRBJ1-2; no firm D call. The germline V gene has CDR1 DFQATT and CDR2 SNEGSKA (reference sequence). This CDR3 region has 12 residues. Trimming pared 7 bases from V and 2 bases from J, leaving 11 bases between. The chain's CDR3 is CSGIGRNYGYTF. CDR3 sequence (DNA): TGCAGTGGCATCGGTCGGAACTATGGCTACACCTTC.

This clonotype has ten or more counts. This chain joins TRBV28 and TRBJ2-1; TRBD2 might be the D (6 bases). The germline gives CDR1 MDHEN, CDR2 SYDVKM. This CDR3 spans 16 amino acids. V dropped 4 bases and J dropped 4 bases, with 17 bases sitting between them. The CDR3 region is CASSSPLWGEYNEQFF. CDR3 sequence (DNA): TGTGCCAGCAGTTCGCCCCTGTGGGGGGAATACAATGAGCAGTTCTTC.

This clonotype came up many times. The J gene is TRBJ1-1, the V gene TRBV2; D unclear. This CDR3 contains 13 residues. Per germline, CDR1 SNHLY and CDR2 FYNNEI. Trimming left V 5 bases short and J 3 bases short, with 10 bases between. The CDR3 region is CASSTGRDTEAFF. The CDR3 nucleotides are TGTGCCAGCAGTACGGGGAGGGACACTGAAGCTTTCTTT.

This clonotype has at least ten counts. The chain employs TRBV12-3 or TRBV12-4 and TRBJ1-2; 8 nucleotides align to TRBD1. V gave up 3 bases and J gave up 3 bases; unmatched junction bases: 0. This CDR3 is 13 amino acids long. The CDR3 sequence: CASSLDRDYGYTF. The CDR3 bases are TGTGCCAGCAGTTTGGACAGGGACTATGGCTACACCTTC.

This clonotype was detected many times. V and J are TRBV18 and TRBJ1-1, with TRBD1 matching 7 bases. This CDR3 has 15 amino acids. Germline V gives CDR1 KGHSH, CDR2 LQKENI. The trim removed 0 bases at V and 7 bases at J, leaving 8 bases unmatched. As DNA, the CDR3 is TGTGCCAGCTCACCACCATTAGGGGGCGACGGTGAAGCTTTCTTT. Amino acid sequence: CASSPPLGGDGEAFF.

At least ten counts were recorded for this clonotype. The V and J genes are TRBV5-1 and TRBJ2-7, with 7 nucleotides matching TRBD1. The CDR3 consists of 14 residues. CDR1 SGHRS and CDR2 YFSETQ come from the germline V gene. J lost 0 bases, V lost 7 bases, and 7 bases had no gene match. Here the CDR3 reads CASGPGQLSYEQYF. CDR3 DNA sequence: TGCGCCAGCGGTCCGGGACAGCTCTCCTACGAGCAGTACTTC.

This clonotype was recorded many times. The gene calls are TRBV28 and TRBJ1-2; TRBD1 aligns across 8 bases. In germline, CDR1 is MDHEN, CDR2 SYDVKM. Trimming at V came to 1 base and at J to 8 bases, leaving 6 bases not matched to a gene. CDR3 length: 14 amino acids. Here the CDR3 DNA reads TGTGCCAGCAGTTTATTAAGCAGGGGGCGAGGCTACACCTTC. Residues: CASSLLSRGRGYTF.

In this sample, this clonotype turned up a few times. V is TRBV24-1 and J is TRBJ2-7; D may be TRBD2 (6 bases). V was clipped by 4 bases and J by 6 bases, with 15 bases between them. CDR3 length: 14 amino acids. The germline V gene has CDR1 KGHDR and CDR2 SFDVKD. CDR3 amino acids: CATSDRGLSREQYF. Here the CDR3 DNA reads TGTGCCACCAGTGACCGCGGACTAAGTCGCGAGCAGTACTTC.

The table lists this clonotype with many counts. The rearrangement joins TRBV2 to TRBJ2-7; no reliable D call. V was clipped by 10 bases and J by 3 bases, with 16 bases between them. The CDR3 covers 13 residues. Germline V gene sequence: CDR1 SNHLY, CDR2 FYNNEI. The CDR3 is CATRVVGIYEQYF. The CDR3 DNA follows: TGTGCCACCAGAGTTGTGGGGATCTACGAGCAGTACTTC.

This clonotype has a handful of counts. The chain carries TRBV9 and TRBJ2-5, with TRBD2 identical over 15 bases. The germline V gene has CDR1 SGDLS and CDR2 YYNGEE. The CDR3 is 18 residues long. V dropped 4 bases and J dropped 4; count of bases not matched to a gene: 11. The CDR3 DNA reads TGTGCCAGCAGCCCCCGGACTAGCGGGGGGGCCCTCTCAGAGACCCAGTACTTC. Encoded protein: CASSPRTSGGALSETQYF.

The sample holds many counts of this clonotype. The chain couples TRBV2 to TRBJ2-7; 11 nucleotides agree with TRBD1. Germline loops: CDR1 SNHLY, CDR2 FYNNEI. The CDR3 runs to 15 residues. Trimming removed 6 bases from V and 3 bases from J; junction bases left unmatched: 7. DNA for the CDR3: TGTGCCAGCAGGCCGACCGGGACAGGGGGCTACGAGCAGTACTTC. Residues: CASRPTGTGGYEQYF.

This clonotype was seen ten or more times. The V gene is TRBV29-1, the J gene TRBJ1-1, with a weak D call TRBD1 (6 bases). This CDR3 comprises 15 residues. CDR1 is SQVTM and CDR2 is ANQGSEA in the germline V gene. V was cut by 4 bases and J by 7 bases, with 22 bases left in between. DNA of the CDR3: TGCAGCGTTGTGTATGATCCAGGGGATTTTGGTGAAGCTTTCTTT. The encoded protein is CSVVYDPGDFGEAFF. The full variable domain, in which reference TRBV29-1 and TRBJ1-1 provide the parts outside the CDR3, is SAVISQKPSRDICQRGTSLTIQCQVDSQVTMMFWYRQQPGQSLTLIATANQGSEATYESGFVIDKFPISRPNLTFSTLTVSNMSPEDSSIYLCSVVYDPGDFGEAFFGQGTRLTVV.

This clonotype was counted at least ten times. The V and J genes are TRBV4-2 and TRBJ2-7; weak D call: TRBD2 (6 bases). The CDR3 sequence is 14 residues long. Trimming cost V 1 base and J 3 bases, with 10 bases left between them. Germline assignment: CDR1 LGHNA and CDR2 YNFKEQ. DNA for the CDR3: TGTGCCAGCAGCCAAGGTCTAGCGTACTACGAGCAGTACTTC. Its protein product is CASSQGLAYYEQYF.

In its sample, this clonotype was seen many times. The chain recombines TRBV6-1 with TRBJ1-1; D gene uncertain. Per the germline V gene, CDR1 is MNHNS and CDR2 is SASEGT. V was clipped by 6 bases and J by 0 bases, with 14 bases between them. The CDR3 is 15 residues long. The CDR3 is CASRALNLMNTEAFF. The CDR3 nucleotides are TGTGCCAGCAGGGCGCTCAACCTTATGAACACTGAAGCTTTCTTT.

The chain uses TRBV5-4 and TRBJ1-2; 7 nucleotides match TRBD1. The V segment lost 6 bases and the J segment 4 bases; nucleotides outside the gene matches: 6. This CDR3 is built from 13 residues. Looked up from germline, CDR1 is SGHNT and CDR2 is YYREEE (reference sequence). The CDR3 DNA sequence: TGTGCCAGCACCAGGGGGGGGGGCTATGGCTACACCTTC. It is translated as CASTRGGGYGYTF.

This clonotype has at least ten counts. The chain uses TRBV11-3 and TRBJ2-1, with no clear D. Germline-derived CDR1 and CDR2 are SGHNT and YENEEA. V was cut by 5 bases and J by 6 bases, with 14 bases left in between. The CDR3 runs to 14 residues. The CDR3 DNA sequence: TGTGCCAGCAGCCCAAATTCTAAACTCAATGAGCAGTTCTTC. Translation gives CASSPNSKLNEQFF.

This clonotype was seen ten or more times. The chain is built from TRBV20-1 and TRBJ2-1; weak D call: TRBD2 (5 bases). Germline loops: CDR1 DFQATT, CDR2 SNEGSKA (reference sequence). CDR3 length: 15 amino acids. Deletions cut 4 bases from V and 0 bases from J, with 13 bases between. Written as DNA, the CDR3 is TGCAGTGCTACACACTTAGCGAGCTCCTACAATGAGCAGTTCTTC. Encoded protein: CSATHLASSYNEQFF.